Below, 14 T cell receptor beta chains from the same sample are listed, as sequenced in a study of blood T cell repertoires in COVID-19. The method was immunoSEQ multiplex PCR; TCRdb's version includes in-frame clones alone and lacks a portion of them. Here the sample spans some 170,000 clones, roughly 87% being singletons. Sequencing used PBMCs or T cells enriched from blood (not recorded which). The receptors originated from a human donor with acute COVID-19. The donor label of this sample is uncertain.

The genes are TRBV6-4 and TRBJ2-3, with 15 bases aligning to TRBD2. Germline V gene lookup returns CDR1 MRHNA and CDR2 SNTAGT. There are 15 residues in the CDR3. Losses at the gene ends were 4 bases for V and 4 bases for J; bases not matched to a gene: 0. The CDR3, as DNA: TGTGCCAGCAGTGGGACTAGCGGGGGGGCAGATACGCAGTATTTT. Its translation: CASSGTSGGADTQYF.

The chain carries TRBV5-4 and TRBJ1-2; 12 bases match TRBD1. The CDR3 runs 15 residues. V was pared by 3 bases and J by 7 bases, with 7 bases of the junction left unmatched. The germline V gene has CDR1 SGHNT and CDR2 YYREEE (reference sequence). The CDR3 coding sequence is TGTGCCAGCAGCTCACCCGGGGACAGGGGGCCTGGCTACACCTTC. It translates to CASSSPGDRGPGYTF.

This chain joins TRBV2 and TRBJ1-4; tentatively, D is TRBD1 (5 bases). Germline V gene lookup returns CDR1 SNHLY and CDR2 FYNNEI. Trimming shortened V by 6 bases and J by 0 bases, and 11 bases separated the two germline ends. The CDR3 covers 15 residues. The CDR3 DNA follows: TGTGCCAGCAGCAAGACAGTGGCAACTAATGAAAAACTGTTTTTT. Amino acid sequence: CASSKTVATNEKLFF.

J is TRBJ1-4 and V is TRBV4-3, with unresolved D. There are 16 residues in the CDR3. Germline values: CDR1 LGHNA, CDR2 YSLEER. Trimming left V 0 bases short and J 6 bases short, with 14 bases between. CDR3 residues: CASSQDFPPEYEKLFF. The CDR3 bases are TGCGCCAGCAGCCAAGATTTCCCACCGGAGTATGAAAAACTGTTTTTT.

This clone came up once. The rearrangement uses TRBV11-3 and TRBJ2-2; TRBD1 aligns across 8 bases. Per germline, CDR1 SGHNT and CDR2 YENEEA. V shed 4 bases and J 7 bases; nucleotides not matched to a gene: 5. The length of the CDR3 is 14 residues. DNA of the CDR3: TGTGCCAGCAGCTGGACAGGGTCAAGCGGGGAGCTGTTTTTT. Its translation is CASSWTGSSGELFF.

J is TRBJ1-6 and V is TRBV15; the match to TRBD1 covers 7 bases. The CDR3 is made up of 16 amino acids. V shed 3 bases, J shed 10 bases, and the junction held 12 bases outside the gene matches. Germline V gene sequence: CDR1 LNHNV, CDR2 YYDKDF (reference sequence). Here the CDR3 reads CATSRDRFGKYSPLHF. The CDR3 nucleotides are TGTGCCACCAGCAGGGACAGGTTTGGTAAATACTCACCCCTCCACTTT.

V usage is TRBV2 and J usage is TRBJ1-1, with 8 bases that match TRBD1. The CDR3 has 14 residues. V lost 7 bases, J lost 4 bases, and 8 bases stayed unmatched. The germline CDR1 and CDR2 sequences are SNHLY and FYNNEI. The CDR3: CASKQGVFGTEAFF. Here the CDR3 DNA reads TGTGCCAGCAAACAGGGGGTGTTTGGCACTGAAGCTTTCTTT.

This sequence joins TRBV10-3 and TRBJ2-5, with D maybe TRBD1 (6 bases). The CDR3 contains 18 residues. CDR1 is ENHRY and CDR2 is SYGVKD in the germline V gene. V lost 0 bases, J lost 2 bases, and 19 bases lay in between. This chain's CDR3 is CAISESKVLGDTQETQYF. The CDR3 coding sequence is TGTGCCATCAGTGAGTCGAAGGTGTTAGGGGACACTCAAGAGACCCAGTACTTC.

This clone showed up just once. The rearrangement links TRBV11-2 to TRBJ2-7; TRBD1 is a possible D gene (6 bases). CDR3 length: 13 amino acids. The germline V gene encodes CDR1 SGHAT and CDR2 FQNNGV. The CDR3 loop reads CGTEGEGSYEQYF. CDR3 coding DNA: TGTGGTACCGAGGGGGAAGGCAGCTACGAGCAGTACTTC. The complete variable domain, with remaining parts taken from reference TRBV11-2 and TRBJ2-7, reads EAGVAQSPRYKIIEKRQSVAFWCNPISGHATLYWYQQILGQGPKLLIQFQNNGVVDDSQLPKDRFSAERLKGVDSTLKIQPAKLEDSAVYLCGTEGEGSYEQYFGPGTRLTVT.

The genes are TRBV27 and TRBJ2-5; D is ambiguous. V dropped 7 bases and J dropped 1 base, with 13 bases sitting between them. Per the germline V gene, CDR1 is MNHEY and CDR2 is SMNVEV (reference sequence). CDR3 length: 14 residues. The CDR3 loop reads CASKAEGGQETQYF. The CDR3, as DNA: TGTGCCAGCAAGGCGGAAGGCGGCCAAGAGACCCAGTACTTC.

The DNA of the CDR3 is TGCAGCGTTGACAGAGGATGGTCGGTGAACACTGAAGCTTTCTTT. This encodes CSVDRGWSVNTEAFF. This chain connects TRBV29-1 to TRBJ1-1; D not certain. The V end lost 3 bases, the J end lost 0 bases, and 14 bases lay between the germline ends. The CDR3 has 15 amino acids. The germline gives CDR1 SQVTM, CDR2 ANQGSEA.

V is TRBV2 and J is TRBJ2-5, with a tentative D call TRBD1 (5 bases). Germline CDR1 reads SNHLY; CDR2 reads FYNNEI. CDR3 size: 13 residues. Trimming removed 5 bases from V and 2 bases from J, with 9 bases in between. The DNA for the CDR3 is TGTGCCAGCAGTAAGGGGTTTCAAGAGACCCAGTACTTC. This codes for CASSKGFQETQYF.

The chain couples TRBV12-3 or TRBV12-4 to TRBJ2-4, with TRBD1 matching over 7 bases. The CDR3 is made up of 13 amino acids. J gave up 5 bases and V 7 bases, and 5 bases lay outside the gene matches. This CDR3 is CASKRQGENIQYF. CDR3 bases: TGTGCCAGCAAAAGACAGGGCGAAAACATTCAGTACTTC.

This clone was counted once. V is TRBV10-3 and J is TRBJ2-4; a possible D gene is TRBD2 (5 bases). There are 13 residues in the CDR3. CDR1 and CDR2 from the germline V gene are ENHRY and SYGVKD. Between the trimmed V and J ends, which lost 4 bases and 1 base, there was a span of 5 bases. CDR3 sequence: CAISGGAKNIQYF. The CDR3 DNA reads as TGTGCCATCAGTGGAGGGGCCAAAAACATTCAGTACTTC.